Presented here are 6 T cell receptor beta chains from one specimen sequenced in a study of blood T cells in healthy people across ages. Alongside a J-beta primer mix, a sample-barcoded 5' primer served in a second PCR lasting about 6 to 11 cycles. Each CDR3 protein is one row after TCRdb ran MiXCR on the 5' RACE reads. The sample shows about 640,000 distinct CDR3 sequences, about 43% of them seen only once. The sequenced sample was blood. These receptors were taken from an elderly man in good health.

The rearrangement joins TRBV20-1 to TRBJ2-5; D call uncertain. V was cut by 4 bases and J by 4 bases, with 13 bases left in between. This CDR3 region has 13 residues. Germline V CDR1 and CDR2: DFQATT, SNEGSKA (reference sequence). The CDR3 nucleotides read TGCAGTGCTACCACGGACGGCCGAGAGACCCAGTACTTC. Its translation: CSATTDGRETQYF.

In its sample, this clonotype was seen a few times. This sequence joins TRBV27 and TRBJ1-4, with D possibly TRBD1 on 5 matching bases. This CDR3 spans 15 amino acids. V lost 6 bases and J lost 1, with 12 bases in between. Germline V gene lookup returns CDR1 MNHEY and CDR2 SMNVEV (reference sequence). The CDR3 loop reads CASRLTGGTNEKLFF. The CDR3 bases are TGTGCCAGCAGACTGACGGGGGGAACTAATGAAAAACTGTTTTTT.

The rearrangement joins TRBV28 to TRBJ2-1; D gene ambiguous. The end of the DNA is better explained by TRBJ2-7, so the J call may be wrong. From germline, CDR1 is MDHEN and CDR2 SYDVKM. CDR3 length: 13 amino acids. As DNA, the CDR3 is TGTGCCAGCGACTCCCCCTCCTACAATGAGCAGTACTTC. It codes for CASDSPSYNEQYF.

This chain connects TRBV6-2 or TRBV6-3 to TRBJ2-3; TRBD1 matches 9 bases. This CDR3 region has 17 residues. Germline V CDR1 and CDR2: MNHEY, SVGEGT. J lost 3 bases, V lost 2 bases, and 9 bases had no gene match. CDR3 nucleotide sequence: TGTGCCAGCAGTTACCTTACCGGGGGACAGGGAACAGATACGCAGTATTTT. Translating gives CASSYLTGGQGTDTQYF.

This clonotype was counted a single time. This chain uses TRBV6-6 with TRBJ2-1; TRBD2 is a possible D gene (6 bases). CDR3 length: 16 residues. Trimming stripped 0 bases from V and 0 bases from J, with 9 bases between. Germline V gene lookup returns CDR1 MNHNY and CDR2 SVGAGI (reference sequence). This chain's CDR3 is CASSYSKEGSYNEQFF. CDR3 nucleotides: TGTGCCAGCAGTTACTCGAAGGAGGGCTCCTACAATGAGCAGTTCTTC.

Only a few counts were recorded for this clonotype. V usage is TRBV5-1 and J usage is TRBJ2-5, with 13 bases lining up with TRBD2. In germline, CDR1 is SGHRS, CDR2 YFSETQ. This CDR3 region has 15 residues. Trimming removed 6 bases from V and 5 bases from J; junction bases left unmatched: 7. CDR3 nucleotide sequence: TGCGCCAGCACCGCCGGGACTAGCGGGACGGAGACCCAGTACTTC. Its translation: CASTAGTSGTETQYF.